This T cell receptor beta chain originates from a study of shared clonotypes between healthy human individuals (dated by TCRdb to 2018 to 2021). Regarding the study in general: Three men and two women, aged 18 to 49 years, made up the cohort. For each donor, CD4 naive and CD4 memory were each given three plates, CD8 naive was given two plates, and CD8 memory was given one plate. To estimate repertoire size and how much clonotype sharing occurs between individuals, the study deeply sequenced the blood TCR repertoires of about 5 healthy adults. To increase sequencing depth and limit assay-specific biases, different laboratories used diverse techniques to prepare libraries and sequence TCR repertoires. Per donor, leukapheresis produced somewhere between about 0.85 and 10 billion PBMCs.

Remarks on this clone: Its antigen specificity is not known. Base qualities are not provided; no much larger clone lies one nucleotide away.

TCR CDR3 regions were amplified from genomic DNA by multiplex PCR using the deep immunoSEQ assay. For each cell subset, the extracted genomic DNA was distributed evenly across all wells of several immunoSEQ 96-well plates, and each plate served as one replicate. For sorted subsets, approximately 190 ng of genomic DNA, equivalent to around 29,000 T cell genomes, went into each replicate PCR. Purified libraries were quantified with a Qubit 3.0 fluorometer, sized on a Bioanalyzer 2100, and re-quantified with the KAPA Library Quantification kit. Every immunoSEQ 96-well plate was sequenced on a separate single-read 150-cycle Illumina NextSeq 550 flow cell. For the original study's pipeline: Because the immunoSEQ output included only junctional sequences and no quality scores, the filtering could not be the same as the filtering used for full-length reads. To assign V/J genes and CDR3, sequences were annotated against IMGT germline references using PyIR, a Python wrapper for IgBLAST v1.9. Any read was removed if the V/J assignment was weak (E-value above 1e-6), the CDR3 was missing, or the read contained stop codons, out-of-frame junctions, or ambiguous translated residues. V3J clonotypes were defined as sequences sharing an identical inferred V gene, J gene, and CDR3 amino acid sequence. Percentage overlap between repertoires was calculated by dividing the number of shared unique clonotypes by the size of the smaller repertoire. RTK rarefaction, the Chao1 estimator, and Recon v2.1 estimates of unobserved clonotypes were used to assess repertoire richness. Generation probabilities were computed with OLGA for all TCRbeta clonotypes obtained by the gDNA method from several donors. Imported from immuneACCESS, the table was reduced by TCRdb to in-frame sequences with V and J called. These copies leave out some clones; in studies compared against another copy, an unresolved V gene accounts for under half, and the cause of the remainder is not known. D and trimming were read from the DNA, whereas the V and J calls and clone size are those reported in that table. For this sample the table gives 2,500,000 or so clones, of which approximately 93% were detected only once. About 0.34% of the sample is held by the ten biggest clonotypes.

Overall study results and their limits: Pairwise subsampling indicated that sequencing depth was expected to affect the degree of clonotype sharing among donors. Only blood was sampled, and tissue TCR repertoires likely differ from those in blood. Because the study included only a small number of donors, the genetic and exposure-history diversity represented was limited. Compared with non-shared clonotypes, the clonotypes found in all four sorted-subset donors had higher generation probabilities. Sharing across several donors was observed for about 5% of naive CD4, under 4% of naive CD8, 2.3% of memory CD4, and around 0.4% of memory CD8 clonotypes. Incomplete sequencing was indicated by rarefaction of sorted-subset datasets, despite the large sequencing depth. Larger estimated clonotype richness was generally found for naive subsets than for memory subsets.

The donors were healthy, HIV-negative adults who had no recently reported acute infections or vaccinations. Every donor was a Caucasian adult residing in Nashville, Tennessee, USA. CD4+ T cells were enriched through magnetic negative selection, after which naive cells were positively selected on CD45RA and the remaining negative fraction served as the memory subset. After blood collection by leukapheresis, PBMCs were isolated using Ficoll-Histopaque density gradient centrifugation and then cryopreserved in the vapor phase of liquid nitrogen. Analytical flow cytometry was used to check the purity and quantity of each magnetically sorted T cell population. Genomic DNA was isolated from every sorted fraction and measured by UV absorbance on a Nanodrop 2000c. From a lookup of the germline V gene (reference sequence), CDR1 and CDR2 are LNHDA and SQIVND. The CDR3 spans 14 residues, from the cysteine through the phenylalanine. The read is trimmed to its CDR3 DNA, 42 bases read in frame from base 1. Between the V and J ends, shortened by 5 bases and 8 bases respectively, the junction contains 18 bases.

The sequence derives from a man aged 18-30 years in good health. Some clones in this sample may be carry-over from other donors' samples. The specimen was naive CD4+ T cells from PBMCs. Reading the label with the study, this specimen's cell subset or site is: CD45RA+ positively selected. Recombination joined TRBV19 with TRBJ1-2; the D gene is possibly TRBD1, with 5 bases matching. The nucleotides read TGTGCCAGTAGTCCGCAGCGGGACGGAACGGGCTACACCTTC. It encodes CASSPQRDGTGYTF.